The 31 T cell receptor beta chains presented below share a single source sample, sequenced in a study of radiation and T cells in renal cell carcinoma. The time point: blood 4 weeks post-SBRT, at nephrectomy. Treatment meaning: 15 Gy SBRT to primary tumor, nephrectomy 4 weeks later. Sequencing used immunoSEQ multiplex PCR; TCRdb keeps in-frame clones, though not all of them. The table shows approximately 170,000 clones, with about nine tenths occurring only once. The material sequenced was blood, taken from a patient whose treatment included radiotherapy and nephrectomy. These receptors came from a woman between 45 and 60 years old with renal cell carcinoma.

The V call is TRBV4-1, the J call TRBJ1-1; possibly TRBD1 for D (6 bases). Looked up from germline, CDR1 is MGHRA and CDR2 is YSYEKL. V shed 4 bases and J shed 7 bases, with 10 bases lying between them. This CDR3 is built from 12 residues. In DNA, the CDR3 is TGCGCCAGCAGCCTCACAGGGATTGAAGCTTTCTTT. Its translation is CASSLTGIEAFF.

The chain combines TRBV30 with TRBJ1-2; TRBD1 agrees at 9 bases. This CDR3 is 14 amino acids long. The J segment lost 3 bases and the V segment lost 4 bases, leaving 6 bases of the junction unmatched. Germline V CDR1 and CDR2: GTSNPN, SVGIG (reference sequence). Written as DNA, the CDR3 is TGTGCCTGGACCGCGGACAGGGGCGACTATGGCTACACCTTC. Residues: CAWTADRGDYGYTF.

The sample holds one count of this clone. This rearrangement joins TRBV6-5 to TRBJ1-3; the D gene is possibly TRBD1 (6 bases). Trimming shortened V by 6 bases and J by 0 bases, and 12 bases separated the two germline ends. This CDR3 has 15 residues. From germline, CDR1 is MNHEY and CDR2 SVGAGI. The CDR3 coding sequence is TGTGCCAGCAGGCCCACAGGGTACTCTGGAAACACCATATATTTT. Encoded protein: CASRPTGYSGNTIYF.

The rearrangement uses TRBV2 and TRBJ2-1; D gene ambiguous. V was trimmed by 6 bases and J by 8 bases, leaving 17 bases between them. The germline V gene encodes CDR1 SNHLY and CDR2 FYNNEI. The CDR3 runs to 14 residues. The CDR3 is CASREDRVTDEQFF. The DNA of the CDR3 is TGTGCCAGCAGAGAGGACCGAGTCACCGATGAGCAGTTCTTC. Combining the CDR3 with reference TRBV2 and TRBJ2-1 gives the whole variable domain EPEVTQTPSHQVTQMGQEVILRCVPISNHLYFYWYRQILGQKVEFLVSFYNNEISEKSEIFDDQFSVERPDGSNFTLKIRSTKLEDSAMYFCASREDRVTDEQFFGPGTRLTVL.

The rearrangement uses TRBV7-9 and TRBJ1-2; no clear D. From germline, CDR1 is SEHNR and CDR2 FQNEAQ (reference sequence). CDR3 size: 10 residues. Deletions cut 8 bases from V and 5 bases from J, with 6 bases between. The CDR3 bases are TGTGCCAGCGGCCAATATGGCTACACCTTC. Its protein product is CASGQYGYTF.

This chain uses TRBV7-9 with TRBJ2-7; tentatively, D is TRBD1 or TRBD2 (5 bases each). V shed 1 base and J shed 2 bases, with 12 bases lying between them. This CDR3 has 15 residues. The germline V gene encodes CDR1 SEHNR and CDR2 FQNEAQ (reference sequence). CDR3 in DNA: TGTGCCAGCAGCTTAGGAGGGGACGGAACCTACGAGCAGTACTTC. This encodes CASSLGGDGTYEQYF.

The genes are TRBV6-1 and TRBJ2-1; D unclear. Deletions cut 0 bases from V and 11 bases from J, with 11 bases between. The length of the CDR3 is 13 residues. The germline gives CDR1 MNHNS, CDR2 SASEGT. CDR3 in amino acids: CASSEASRGKQFF. The CDR3 DNA reads as TGTGCCAGCAGTGAAGCGTCGCGAGGCAAGCAGTTCTTC.

The gene calls are TRBV29-1 and TRBJ2-1; D is tentatively TRBD1 or TRBD2 (5 bases each). Germline-derived CDR1 and CDR2 are SQVTM and ANQGSEA. CDR3 length equals 13 residues. Trimming took 5 bases from V and 7 from J, leaving 15 bases between them. The CDR3 is CSVRGAGLNEQFF. In DNA, the CDR3 is TGCAGCGTTCGAGGGGCCGGGTTAAATGAGCAGTTCTTC.

The chain combines TRBV19 with TRBJ1-4, with a possible D match to TRBD1 (6 bases). Germline V gene sequence: CDR1 LNHDA, CDR2 SQIVND (reference sequence). The CDR3 spans 14 residues. Trimming took off 6 bases at V and 7 bases at J, with 15 bases between the two ends. In nucleotides, the CDR3 is TGTGCCAGTAGGTGGGGGCTAGACGGTGAAAAACTGTTTTTT. Translated, it gives CASRWGLDGEKLFF.

This chain links TRBV5-4 with TRBJ1-1, with 8 bases identical to TRBD1. CDR3 size: 15 residues. Unmatched junction bases numbered 5, after V lost 1 base and J lost 3 bases. CDR1 is SGHNT, CDR2 YYREEE, per germline (reference sequence). CDR3 loop: CASSLSTGGHTEAFF. Here the CDR3 DNA reads TGTGCCAGCAGCTTGAGCACAGGGGGACACACTGAAGCTTTCTTT.

The chain employs TRBV5-5 and TRBJ2-5; TRBD1 aligns across 8 bases. V lost 4 bases to trimming and J lost 5 bases; unmatched junction nucleotides: 1. Germline lookup yields CDR1 SGHKS and CDR2 YYEKEE (reference sequence). The CDR3 totals 12 residues. CDR3 in DNA: TGTGCCAGCAGCACAGGGGGTGAGACCCAGTACTTC. Translating it yields CASSTGGETQYF. The full variable domain, completed using reference TRBV5-5 and TRBJ2-5, is DAGVTQSPTHLIKTRGQQVTLRCSPISGHKSVSWYQQVLGQGPQFIFQYYEKEERGRGNFPDRFSARQFPNYSSELNVNALLLGDSALYLCASSTGGETQYFGPGTRLLVL.

The chain carries TRBV9 and TRBJ2-3; D call uncertain. CDR1 SGDLS and CDR2 YYNGEE come from the germline V gene. The CDR3 has 15 amino acids. Trimming removed 0 bases from V and 0 bases from J, with 8 bases in between. CDR3 residues: CASSVAILSTDTQYF. The CDR3 DNA reads as TGTGCCAGCAGCGTAGCCATACTCAGCACAGATACGCAGTATTTT.

This clone was found once. The CDR3 DNA reads as TGTGCCAGCTCACCACCGGACGGACGCTATGGCTACACCTTC. Its protein is CASSPPDGRYGYTF. This rearrangement joins TRBV18 to TRBJ1-2; D uncertain. CDR1 and CDR2 from the germline V gene are KGHSH and LQKENI. The V gene lost 0 bases and the J gene lost 4 bases, with 9 bases spanning the gap. The CDR3 loop spans 14 amino acids.

The CDR3 spells CASMPRRNQETQYF. The CDR3 DNA is TGTGCCAGCATGCCCCGGCGGAACCAAGAGACCCAGTACTTC. The chain recombines TRBV30 with TRBJ2-5; D is uncertain. The CDR3 sequence is 14 residues long. The ends were cut back, 8 bases at V and 0 bases at J, with 16 bases in the middle. The germline V gene has CDR1 GTSNPN and CDR2 SVGIG (reference sequence).

This clone was found a few times. V and J are TRBV7-9 and TRBJ2-1; no firm D call. CDR3 size: 15 residues. CDR1 SEHNR and CDR2 FQNEAQ come from the germline V gene (reference sequence). Trimming cost V 5 bases and J 4 bases, with 15 bases left between them. The chain's CDR3 is CASSPGRARYNEQFF. CDR3 coding DNA: TGTGCCAGCAGCCCCGGGCGAGCGAGGTACAATGAGCAGTTCTTC.

J is TRBJ2-2 and V is TRBV5-1; 7 positions agree with TRBD2. The CDR3 contains 16 residues. V gave up 0 bases and J gave up 4 bases; unmatched junction bases: 6. Germline V lookup: CDR1 SGHRS, CDR2 YFSETQ. The DNA of the CDR3 is TGCGCCAGCAGCTTGGTGTGGGGCGGGAGCACCGGGGAGCTGTTTTTT. Translating gives CASSLVWGGSTGELFF.

The chain joins TRBV15 to TRBJ1-1; possibly TRBD1 for D (5 bases). In germline, CDR1 is LNHNV, CDR2 YYDKDF (reference sequence). CDR3 length equals 15 residues. Trimming took off 1 base at V and 1 base at J, with 10 bases between the two ends. The CDR3 bases are TGTGCCACCAGCAGAGGGGGCTCTCAGAACACTGAAGCTTTCTTT. The encoded protein is CATSRGGSQNTEAFF. The full variable domain, its missing parts supplied by reference TRBV15 and TRBJ1-1, is DAMVIQNPRYQVTQFGKPVTLSCSQTLNHNVMYWYQQKSSQAPKLLFHYYDKDFNNEADTPDNFQSRRPNTSFCFLDIRSPGLGDTAMYLCATSRGGSQNTEAFFGQGTRLTVV.

The gene calls are TRBV18 and TRBJ2-7, with 10 bases lining up with TRBD2. This CDR3 is 16 amino acids long. From germline, CDR1 is KGHSH and CDR2 LQKENI. V shed 3 bases, J shed 5 bases, and the junction held 10 bases outside the gene matches. DNA of the CDR3: TGTGCCAGCTCACCTGCGCCTAGCGGGGGAAGGGACGAGCAGTACTTC. It yields the protein CASSPAPSGGRDEQYF.

The chain carries TRBV5-1 and TRBJ1-2; maybe TRBD1 (6 bases). Trimming removed 0 bases from V and 6 bases from J, with 9 bases in between. The CDR3 is made up of 13 amino acids. Germline CDR1 reads SGHRS; CDR2 reads YFSETQ. As DNA, the CDR3 is TGCGCCAGCAGCTTGGATTCAGGGGATGGCTACACCTTC. It specifies CASSLDSGDGYTF.

The chain is built from TRBV9 and TRBJ1-2, with D tentatively TRBD1 (6 bases). Trimming stripped 4 bases from V and 6 bases from J, with 19 bases between. Germline V gene lookup returns CDR1 SGDLS and CDR2 YYNGEE. The CDR3 is 15 residues long. For the CDR3, the DNA is TGTGCCAGCAGCACGGAACCAACAGGGAACGATGGCTACACCTTC. Its translation: CASSTEPTGNDGYTF.

The chain uses TRBV5-4 and TRBJ2-5; TRBD2 aligns across 9 bases. This CDR3 contains 15 residues. V gave up 0 bases and J gave up 2 bases; unmatched junction bases: 2. The germline gives CDR1 SGHNT, CDR2 YYREEE (reference sequence). CDR3 sequence: CASSLGLAAQETQYF. In DNA form, the CDR3 reads TGTGCCAGCAGCTTGGGACTAGCGGCTCAAGAGACCCAGTACTTC.

The chain is built from TRBV29-1 and TRBJ2-3; 9 bases are a match to TRBD2. There are 15 residues in the CDR3. Germline V gene data show CDR1 as SQVTM and CDR2 as ANQGSEA. With 4 bases clipped from V and 2 bases from J, the junction kept 7 bases outside the gene matches. The CDR3 is CSVVPSGAPTDTQYF. The CDR3, as DNA: TGCAGCGTTGTCCCTAGCGGGGCACCCACAGATACGCAGTATTTT.

The chain couples TRBV10-3 to TRBJ2-2; D may be TRBD1 (6 bases). The CDR3 runs 15 residues. The V end was cut by 5 bases, the J end by 1 base, with 11 bases between. CDR1 is ENHRY, CDR2 SYGVKD, per germline. CDR3 nucleotide sequence: TGTGCCATCAGTCCAACGGGACAGAACACCGGGGAGCTGTTTTTT. The encoded protein is CAISPTGQNTGELFF.

J is TRBJ2-2 and V is TRBV7-9, with TRBD1 matching 8 bases. The CDR3 runs 15 residues. J lost 5 bases, V lost 5 bases, and 7 bases had no gene match. CDR1 and CDR2 from the germline V gene are SEHNR and FQNEAQ (reference sequence). CDR3 sequence: CASSPTGARTGELFF. CDR3 sequence (DNA): TGTGCCAGCAGCCCGACAGGGGCCAGAACCGGGGAGCTGTTTTTT.

This chain joins TRBV11-3 and TRBJ2-3; no clear D gene. The CDR3 has 16 amino acids. The V end lost 1 base, the J end lost 2 bases, and 13 bases lay between the germline ends. Germline CDR1 reads SGHNT; CDR2 reads YENEEA. The CDR3 loop is CASSLGVSSATDTQYF. The CDR3, as DNA: TGTGCCAGCAGCTTAGGAGTTTCTTCCGCCACAGATACGCAGTATTTT.

The chain employs TRBV18 and TRBJ2-1; 14 positions match TRBD2. The CDR3 runs 17 residues. Germline V gives CDR1 KGHSH, CDR2 LQKENI. The V gene end was trimmed by 1 base and the J gene end by 10 bases; junction bases not matched to a gene: 9. The CDR3 bases are TGTGCCAGCTCACCACGGACTAGCGGGGGGTTGGTTCCAGAGCAGTTCTTC. It translates to CASSPRTSGGLVPEQFF.

This chain joins TRBV19 and TRBJ1-5, with D hard to call. Germline V gives CDR1 LNHDA, CDR2 SQIVND (reference sequence). The CDR3 runs 14 residues. Trimming took 3 bases from V and 2 from J, leaving 8 bases between them. The CDR3, as DNA: TGTGCCAGTAGTATCAGCCTTGGCAATCAGCCCCAGCATTTT. This gives the protein CASSISLGNQPQHF.

The chain is built from TRBV4-1 and TRBJ2-2; weak D call: TRBD1 (6 bases). The CDR3 covers 16 residues. CDR1 and CDR2 (germline): MGHRA, YSYEKL. The V end lost 1 base, the J end lost 1 base, and 10 bases lay between the germline ends. CDR3 nucleotides: TGCGCCAGCAGCCAAGCTCCGGGACAGAACACCGGGGAGCTGTTTTTT. Translated, it gives CASSQAPGQNTGELFF.

This clone was found once. The chain carries TRBV7-3 and TRBJ2-7; 9 bases match TRBD2. Germline trimming cut 5 bases from V and 13 bases from J; bases unmatched to any gene: 9. This CDR3 is built from 12 residues. The germline gives CDR1 SGHTA, CDR2 FQGTGA. In DNA, the CDR3 is TGTGCCAGCAGCATACTAGCGGGCCCCCTCTACTTC. Protein sequence: CASSILAGPLYF.

V is TRBV28 and J is TRBJ1-6; a weak D match, TRBD1 (5 bases). V lost 6 bases and J 9 bases, leaving 12 bases between the germline ends. There are 13 residues in the CDR3. The germline V gene encodes CDR1 MDHEN and CDR2 SYDVKM. CDR3 DNA sequence: TGTGCCAGCAGCGGGACCCAGGGTTCACCCCTCCACTTT. It codes for CASSGTQGSPLHF.

V and J are TRBV7-8 and TRBJ1-2; possible D gene TRBD1, 6 bases. The germline V gene encodes CDR1 SGHVS and CDR2 FQNEAQ. The CDR3 loop spans 16 amino acids. Trimming took off 1 base at V and 4 bases at J, with 16 bases between the two ends. The CDR3 region has the DNA TGTGCCAGCAGCTTAGGACAGGACGGGGGTGGCTATGGCTACACCTTC. It is translated as CASSLGQDGGGYGYTF.